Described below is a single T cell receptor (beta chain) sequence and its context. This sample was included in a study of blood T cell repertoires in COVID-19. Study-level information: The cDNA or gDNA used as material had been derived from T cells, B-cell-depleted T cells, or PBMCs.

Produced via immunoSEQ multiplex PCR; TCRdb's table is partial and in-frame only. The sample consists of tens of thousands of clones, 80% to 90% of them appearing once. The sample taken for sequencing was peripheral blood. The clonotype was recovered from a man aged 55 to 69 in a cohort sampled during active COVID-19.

CDR3 protein: CATSDLNRGETQYF. In DNA form, the CDR3 reads TGTGCCACCAGTGATTTGAACAGGGGTGAGACCCAGTACTTC. V and J are TRBV24-1 and TRBJ2-5, with TRBD1 matching over 7 bases. V lost 0 bases and J lost 5; bases outside the gene matches: 2. Germline V gene data show CDR1 as KGHDR and CDR2 as SFDVKD. This CDR3 is 14 amino acids long.